This T cell receptor beta chain emerged from a study of chemoradiotherapy in HPV16-positive cancers. General study points: HPV-specific T cells were functionally defined from only a couple of HPV16-positive patients.

Germline V CDR1 and CDR2: SGHVS, FNYEAQ. V was cut by 4 bases and J by 3 bases, with 15 bases left in between. The CDR3 is 16 residues long. For this clone: Antigen unknown.

Data came from immunoSEQ multiplex PCR; TCRdb stores just in-frame clones and leaves some out. This sample has under 35,000 clones; about 94% occur once, and the top ten carry more than 15%. This specimen consisted of blood, obtained from a patient who underwent chemoradiotherapy. This sequence was found in a human donor with HPV-associated anogenital cancer. The chain employs TRBV7-6 and TRBJ2-2; possibly TRBD1 or TRBD2 for D (5 bases each). CDR3: CASSSGTAGHTGELFF. The CDR3 bases are TGTGCCAGCAGCTCCGGGACGGCAGGTCACACCGGGGAGCTGTTTTTT.